The clone carrying this T cell receptor (beta chain) has more than one count but fewer than ten. The data originate from a study of T cells after yellow fever vaccination. V shed 5 bases and J shed 4 bases, with 14 bases lying between them. The CDR3 extends over 14 amino acids. 5'RACE template switching added a universal primer site and UMIs to TCR cDNA. TCRdb reprocessed the 5' RACE reads via MiXCR and lists one record per CDR3 protein. The sample gives a few hundred thousand distinct CDR3 sequences, roughly 3.5% of which show up once; 20% to 25% is in the top ten. The sequence was obtained from a man aged 18 to 30 who received the YFV17D yellow fever vaccine. The material sequenced was PBMCs, taken on the day of the yellow fever booster vaccination. V is TRBV12-3 or TRBV12-4 and J is TRBJ1-2; D gene ambiguous. The chain's CDR3 is CASSEWRARYGYTF. Here the CDR3 DNA reads TGTGCCAGCAGTGAATGGCGGGCTCGCTATGGCTACACCTTC.